The source of this T cell receptor (beta chain) is a study of blood T cell repertoires in COVID-19. Overall study: Acute-phase and convalescent COVID-19 samples originated in the United States, Italy and Spain. In each case, the material was cDNA or gDNA derived from T cells, B-cell-depleted T cells, or PBMCs.

The repertoire was sequenced with immunoSEQ multiplex PCR; TCRdb's copy has only in-frame clones and lacks some. The top ten hold 2.5% to 3.5% of the sample, which has roughly 170,000 clones, around 84% seen once. This clone was seen just once. CDR1 and CDR2 from the germline V gene are MGHRA and YSYEKL. V was clipped by 5 bases and J by 5 bases, with 15 bases between them. This CDR3 has 14 residues. Sequencing used peripheral blood. The gene calls are TRBV4-1 and TRBJ1-1, with D hard to call. This TCR was sampled from a man aged 40-55 years with active or convalescent COVID-19. The CDR3, as DNA: TGCGCCAGCAGCTTCGACTCACCGGGGACTGAAGCTTTCTTT. Translated: CASSFDSPGTEAFF.